The 7 T cell receptor beta chains below all came from one sample that was sequenced in a study of shared clonotypes between healthy human individuals. Here immunoSEQ multiplex PCR was the method, and the copy in TCRdb shows in-frame clones only, minus some. The sample holds some 740,000 clones; about 92% are singletons and the top ten take 24%. Naive CD8 populations comprised CD45RO-negative cells positively selected for CCR7, excluding terminally differentiated effector memory CD45RA+ cells. The sample was naive CD8+ T cells sorted from blood. These receptors were obtained from a man younger than 40 in good health.

This chain connects TRBV2 to TRBJ2-1; the D gene could be TRBD1 or TRBD2 (6 bases each). V lost 2 bases and J lost 3, with 11 bases in between. In germline, CDR1 is SNHLY, CDR2 FYNNEI. The CDR3 has 15 residues. CDR3 sequence: CASSETGASYNEQFF. As DNA, the CDR3 is TGTGCCAGCAGTGAAACGGGGGCTAGCTACAATGAGCAGTTCTTC. Full variable domain (rest looked up from reference TRBV2 and TRBJ2-1): EPEVTQTPSHQVTQMGQEVILRCVPISNHLYFYWYRQILGQKVEFLVSFYNNEISEKSEIFDDQFSVERPDGSNFTLKIRSTKLEDSAMYFCASSETGASYNEQFFGPGTRLTVL.

This clone was picked up a small number of times. The chain has TRBV29-1 and TRBJ2-1, with no clear D. The V end was cut by 2 bases, the J end by 4 bases, with 3 bases between. The length of the CDR3 is 11 residues. Germline V gene data show CDR1 as SQVTM and CDR2 as ANQGSEA. The CDR3 DNA reads as TGCAGCGTTGAAACATACAATGAGCAGTTCTTC. This gives the protein CSVETYNEQFF.

The V gene is TRBV7-9, the J gene TRBJ2-5; D perhaps matches TRBD2 (6 bases). The CDR3 runs to 13 residues. The germline V gene has CDR1 SEHNR and CDR2 FQNEAQ (reference sequence). V was cut by 5 bases and J by 5 bases, with 12 bases left in between. The CDR3 DNA follows: TGTGCCAGCAGCCCCTCTAGCGAGGAGACCCAGTACTTC. Its translation is CASSPSSEETQYF.

This clone showed up just once. This chain connects TRBV7-9 to TRBJ2-7; either TRBD1 or TRBD2 may supply D (5 bases each). The CDR3 is made up of 14 amino acids. Germline V CDR1 and CDR2: SEHNR, FQNEAQ (reference sequence). The V and J ends lost 2 bases and 2 bases respectively, with 10 bases between them. This CDR3 is CASSLTGQAYEQYF. The CDR3 coding sequence is TGTGCCAGCAGCTTAACGGGGCAGGCCTACGAGCAGTACTTC.

The rearrangement uses TRBV6-6 and TRBJ2-5, with 7 bases identical to TRBD1. With V trimmed by 8 bases and J by 2 bases, 5 bases remained unmatched. The CDR3 loop spans 13 amino acids. Germline-derived CDR1 and CDR2 are MNHNY and SVGAGI (reference sequence). The CDR3 loop is CASGGQLQETQYF. CDR3 in DNA: TGTGCCAGCGGGGGACAGCTACAAGAGACCCAGTACTTC.

V is TRBV6-1 and J is TRBJ2-7, with D maybe TRBD2 (6 bases). There are 14 residues in the CDR3. Germline loops: CDR1 MNHNS, CDR2 SASEGT. V was trimmed by 4 bases and J by 0 bases, leaving 10 bases between them. DNA for the CDR3: TGTGCCAGCAGTGTTTCGGGAGCCTCCTACGAGCAGTACTTC. It translates to CASSVSGASYEQYF.

V and J are TRBV27 and TRBJ2-3; 14 bases align to TRBD2. The CDR3 length is 18 residues. V trimming: 5 bases; J trimming: 4 bases; junction bases outside the gene matches: 11. The germline V gene has CDR1 MNHEY and CDR2 SMNVEV (reference sequence). The CDR3 region has the DNA TGTGCCAGCAGTCCTGGACTAGCGGGAGGCCCGGGGGCAGATACGCAGTATTTT. It translates to CASSPGLAGGPGADTQYF.